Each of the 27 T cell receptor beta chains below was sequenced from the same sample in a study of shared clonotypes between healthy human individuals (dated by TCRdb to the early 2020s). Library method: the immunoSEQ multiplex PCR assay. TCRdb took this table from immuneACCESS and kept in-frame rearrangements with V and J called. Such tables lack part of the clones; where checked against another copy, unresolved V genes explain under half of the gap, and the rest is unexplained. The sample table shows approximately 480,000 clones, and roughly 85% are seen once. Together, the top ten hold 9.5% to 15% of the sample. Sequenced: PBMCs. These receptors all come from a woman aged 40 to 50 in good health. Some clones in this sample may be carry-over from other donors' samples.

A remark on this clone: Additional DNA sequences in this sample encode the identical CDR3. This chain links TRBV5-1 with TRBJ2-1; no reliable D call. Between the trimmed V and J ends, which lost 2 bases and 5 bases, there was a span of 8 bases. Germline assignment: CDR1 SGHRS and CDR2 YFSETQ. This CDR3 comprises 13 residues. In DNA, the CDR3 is TGCGCCAGCAGCTTCGGTGGGGACAATGAGCAGTTCTTC. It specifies CASSFGGDNEQFF. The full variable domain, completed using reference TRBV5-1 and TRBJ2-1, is KAGVTQTPRYLIKTRGQQVTLSCSPISGHRSVSWYQQTPGQGLQFLFEYFSETQRNKGNFPGRFSGRQFSNSRSEMNVSTLELGDSALYLCASSFGGDNEQFFGPGTRLTVL.

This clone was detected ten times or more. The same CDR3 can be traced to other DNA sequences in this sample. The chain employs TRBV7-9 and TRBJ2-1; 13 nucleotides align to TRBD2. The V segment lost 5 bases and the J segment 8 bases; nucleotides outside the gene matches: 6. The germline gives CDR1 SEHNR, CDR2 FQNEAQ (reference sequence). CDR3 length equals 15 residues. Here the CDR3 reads CASSPGLAGHDEQFF. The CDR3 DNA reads TGTGCCAGCAGCCCGGGACTAGCGGGACACGATGAGCAGTTCTTC. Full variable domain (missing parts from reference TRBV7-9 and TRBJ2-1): DTGVSQNPRHKITKRGQNVTFRCDPISEHNRLYWYRQTLGQGPEFLTYFQNEAQLEKSRLLSDRFSAERPKGSFSTLEIQRTEQGDSAMYLCASSPGLAGHDEQFFGPGTRLTVL.

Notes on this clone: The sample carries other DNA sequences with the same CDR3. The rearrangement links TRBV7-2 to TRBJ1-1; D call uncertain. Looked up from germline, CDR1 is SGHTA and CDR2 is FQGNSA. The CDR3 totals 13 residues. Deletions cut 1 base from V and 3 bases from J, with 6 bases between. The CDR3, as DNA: TGTGCCAGCAGCTTAGGGACGTACACTGAAGCTTTCTTT. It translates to CASSLGTYTEAFF.

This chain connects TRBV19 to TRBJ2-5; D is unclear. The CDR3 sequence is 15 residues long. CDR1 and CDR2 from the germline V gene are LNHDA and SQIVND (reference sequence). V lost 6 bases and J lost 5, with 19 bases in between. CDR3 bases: TGTGCCAGTAGCCTGGCGGCGGCAGATTGGGAGACCCAGTACTTC. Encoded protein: CASSLAAADWETQYF. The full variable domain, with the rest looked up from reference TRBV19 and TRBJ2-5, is DGGITQSPKYLFRKEGQNVTLSCEQNLNHDAMYWYRQDPGQGLRLIYYSQIVNDFQKGDIAEGYSVSREKKESFPLTVTSAQKNPTAFYLCASSLAAADWETQYFGPGTRLLVL.

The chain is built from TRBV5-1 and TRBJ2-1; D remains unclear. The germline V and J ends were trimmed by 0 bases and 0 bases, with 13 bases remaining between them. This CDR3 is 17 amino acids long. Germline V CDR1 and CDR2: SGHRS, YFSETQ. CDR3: CASSLGSGRLSYNEQFF. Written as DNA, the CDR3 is TGCGCCAGCAGCTTGGGTTCTGGCAGACTCTCCTACAATGAGCAGTTCTTC.

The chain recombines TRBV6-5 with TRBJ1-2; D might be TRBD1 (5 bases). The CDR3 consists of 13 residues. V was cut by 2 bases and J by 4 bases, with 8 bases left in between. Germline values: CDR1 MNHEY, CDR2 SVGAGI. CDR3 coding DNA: TGTGCCAGCAGTTACGCGGGGGGCTATGGCTACACCTTC. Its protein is CASSYAGGYGYTF.

CDR3 coding DNA: TGTGCCAGCAGCTCGACTAGCGGGGGTAATGAGCAGTTCTTC. Protein: CASSSTSGGNEQFF. The V and J genes are TRBV5-4 and TRBJ2-1; TRBD2 matches 12 bases. The CDR3 is 14 residues long. Germline values: CDR1 SGHNT, CDR2 YYREEE (reference sequence). Unmatched junction bases numbered 2, after V lost 3 bases and J lost 7 bases.

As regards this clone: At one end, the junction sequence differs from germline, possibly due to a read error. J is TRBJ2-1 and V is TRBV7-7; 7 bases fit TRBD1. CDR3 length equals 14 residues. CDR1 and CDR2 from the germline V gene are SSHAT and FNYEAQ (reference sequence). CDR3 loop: CASSQGDSGGEQFF. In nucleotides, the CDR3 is TGTGCTAGCAGCCAAGGGGACAGTGGCGGCGAGCAGTTCTTC.

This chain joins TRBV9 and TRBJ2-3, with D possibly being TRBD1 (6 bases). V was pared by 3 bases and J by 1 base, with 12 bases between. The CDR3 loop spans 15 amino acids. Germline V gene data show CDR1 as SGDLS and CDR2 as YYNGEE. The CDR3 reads CASSEGGTGTDTQYF. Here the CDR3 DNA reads TGTGCCAGCAGCGAAGGGGGAACAGGCACAGATACGCAGTATTTT.

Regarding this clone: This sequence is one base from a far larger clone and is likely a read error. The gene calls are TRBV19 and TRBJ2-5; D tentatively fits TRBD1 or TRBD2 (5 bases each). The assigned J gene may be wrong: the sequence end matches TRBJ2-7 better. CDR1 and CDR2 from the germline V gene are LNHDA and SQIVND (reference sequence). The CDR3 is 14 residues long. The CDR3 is CASSWDHASYEQYF. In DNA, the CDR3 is TGTGCCAGTAGTTGGGACCACGCTTCCTACGAGCAGTACTTC.

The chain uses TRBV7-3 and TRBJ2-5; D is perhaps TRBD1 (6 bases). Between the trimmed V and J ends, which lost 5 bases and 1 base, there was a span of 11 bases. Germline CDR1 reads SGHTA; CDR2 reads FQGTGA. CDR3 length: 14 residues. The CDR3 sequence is CASSRDRFQETQYF. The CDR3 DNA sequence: TGTGCCAGCAGCCGCGACAGGTTCCAAGAGACCCAGTACTTC.

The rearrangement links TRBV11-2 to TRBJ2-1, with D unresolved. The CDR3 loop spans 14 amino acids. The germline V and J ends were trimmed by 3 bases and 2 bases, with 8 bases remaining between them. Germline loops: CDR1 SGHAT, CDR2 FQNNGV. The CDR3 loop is CASSFRLAYNEQFF. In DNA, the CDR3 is TGTGCCAGCAGCTTCCGCTTGGCCTACAATGAGCAGTTCTTC.

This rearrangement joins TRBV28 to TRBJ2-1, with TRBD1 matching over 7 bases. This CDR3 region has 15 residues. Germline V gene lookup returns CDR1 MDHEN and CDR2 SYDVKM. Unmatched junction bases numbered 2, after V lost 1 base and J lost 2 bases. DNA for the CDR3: TGTGCCAGCAGTTTATTGCAGGGGGCCTACAATGAGCAGTTCTTC. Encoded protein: CASSLLQGAYNEQFF.

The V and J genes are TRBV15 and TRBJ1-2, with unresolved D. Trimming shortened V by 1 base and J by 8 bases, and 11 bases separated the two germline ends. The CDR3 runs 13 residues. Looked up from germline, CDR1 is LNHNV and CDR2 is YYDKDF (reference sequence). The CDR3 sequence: CATSRVSERGYTF. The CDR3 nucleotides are TGTGCCACCAGCAGAGTTTCAGAAAGGGGCTACACCTTC.

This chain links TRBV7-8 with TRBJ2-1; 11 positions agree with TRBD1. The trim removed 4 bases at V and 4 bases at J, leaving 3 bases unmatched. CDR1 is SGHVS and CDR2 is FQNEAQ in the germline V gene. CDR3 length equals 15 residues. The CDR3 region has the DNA TGTGCCAGCAGCTCGGGGACAGGGGGTTACAATGAGCAGTTCTTC. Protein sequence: CASSSGTGGYNEQFF.

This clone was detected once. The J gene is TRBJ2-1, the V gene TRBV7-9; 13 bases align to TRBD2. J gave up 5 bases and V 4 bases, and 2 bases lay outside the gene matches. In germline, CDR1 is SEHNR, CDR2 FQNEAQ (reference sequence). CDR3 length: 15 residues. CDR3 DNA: TGTGCCAGCAGCTCCGGGACTAGCGGGGACAATGAGCAGTTCTTC. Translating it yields CASSSGTSGDNEQFF.

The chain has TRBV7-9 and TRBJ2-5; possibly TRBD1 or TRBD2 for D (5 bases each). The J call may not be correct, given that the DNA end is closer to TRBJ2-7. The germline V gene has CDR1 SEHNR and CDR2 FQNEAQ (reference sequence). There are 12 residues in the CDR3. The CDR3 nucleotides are TGTGCCAGCAGCTTGGGACCTCACGAGCAGTACTTC. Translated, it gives CASSLGPHEQYF.

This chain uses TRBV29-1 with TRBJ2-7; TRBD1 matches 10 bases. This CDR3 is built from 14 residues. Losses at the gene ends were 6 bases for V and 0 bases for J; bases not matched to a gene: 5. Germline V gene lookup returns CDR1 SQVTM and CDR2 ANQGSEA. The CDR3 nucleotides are TGCAGCGTGGCCGGGACAGGGGCCTCCTACGAGCAGTACTTC. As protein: CSVAGTGASYEQYF.

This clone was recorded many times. CDR3 nucleotides: TGTGCCAGCAGCCAACTCGCCCGGGGTAGGAGGGGGAATGAGCAGTTCTTC. Encoded protein: CASSQLARGRRGNEQFF. The V and J genes are TRBV4-2 and TRBJ2-1; possibly TRBD1 or TRBD2 for D (6 bases each). CDR1 and CDR2 from the germline V gene are LGHNA and YNFKEQ. V was shortened by 2 bases and J by 7 bases, with 21 bases between the two germline ends. This CDR3 is built from 17 residues.

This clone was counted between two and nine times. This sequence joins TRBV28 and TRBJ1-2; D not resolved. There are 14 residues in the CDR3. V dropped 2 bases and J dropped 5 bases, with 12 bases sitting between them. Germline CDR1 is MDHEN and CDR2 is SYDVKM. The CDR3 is CASSLGSDYYGYTF. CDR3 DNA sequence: TGTGCCAGCAGTTTAGGGTCCGATTATTATGGCTACACCTTC.

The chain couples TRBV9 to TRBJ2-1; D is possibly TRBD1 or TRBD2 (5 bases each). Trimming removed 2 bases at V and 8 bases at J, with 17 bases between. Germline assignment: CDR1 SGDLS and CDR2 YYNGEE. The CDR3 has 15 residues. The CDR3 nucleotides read TGTGCCAGCAGCGTCCGGGGCCGTGAAAGGGATGAGCAGTTCTTC. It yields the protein CASSVRGRERDEQFF.

Here the CDR3 DNA reads TGTGCCAGCAGTTTCGGGACAGGGGGCGAGCAGTACTTC. It is translated as CASSFGTGGEQYF. The chain carries TRBV27 and TRBJ2-7, with 11 bases lining up with TRBD1. The V gene's germline CDR1 is MNHEY and CDR2 SMNVEV (reference sequence). J was trimmed by 6 bases and V by 3 bases; bases with no gene match: 1. CDR3 length: 13 residues.

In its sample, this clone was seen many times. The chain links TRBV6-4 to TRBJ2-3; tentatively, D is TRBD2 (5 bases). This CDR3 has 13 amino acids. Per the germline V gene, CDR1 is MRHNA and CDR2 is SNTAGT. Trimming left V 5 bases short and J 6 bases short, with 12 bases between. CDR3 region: CASSPGDSDTQYF. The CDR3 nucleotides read TGTGCCAGCAGTCCCGGGGATAGTGATACGCAGTATTTT.

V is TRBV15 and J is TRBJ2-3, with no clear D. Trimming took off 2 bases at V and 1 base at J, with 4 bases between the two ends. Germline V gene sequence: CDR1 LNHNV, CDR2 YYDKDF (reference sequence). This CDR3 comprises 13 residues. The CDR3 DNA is TGTGCCACCAGCAGACAGGGCACAGATACGCAGTATTTT. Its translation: CATSRQGTDTQYF.

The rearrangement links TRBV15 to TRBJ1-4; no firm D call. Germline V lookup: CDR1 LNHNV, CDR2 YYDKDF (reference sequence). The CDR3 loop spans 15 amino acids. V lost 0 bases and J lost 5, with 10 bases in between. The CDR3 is CATSREAQLNEKLFF. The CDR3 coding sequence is TGTGCCACCAGCAGAGAGGCCCAATTGAATGAAAAACTGTTTTTT.

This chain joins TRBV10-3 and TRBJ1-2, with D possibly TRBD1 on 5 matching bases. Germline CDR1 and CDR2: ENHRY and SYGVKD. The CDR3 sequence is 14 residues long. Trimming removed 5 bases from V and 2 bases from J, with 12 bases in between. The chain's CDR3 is CAISSRDENYGYTF. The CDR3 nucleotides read TGTGCCATCAGTTCCCGGGACGAAAACTATGGCTACACCTTC.

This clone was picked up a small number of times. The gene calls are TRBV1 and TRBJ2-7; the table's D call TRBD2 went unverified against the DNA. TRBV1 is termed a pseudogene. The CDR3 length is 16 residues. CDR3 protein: CTSSHKLITAHYEQYF. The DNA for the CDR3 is TGCACCAGCAGCCACAAGCTTATAACTGCCCACTACGAGCAGTACTTC.